Below, 8 T cell receptor beta chains from the same sample are listed, as sequenced in a study of tumour-infiltrating T cells in Burkitt lymphoma. Data came from immunoSEQ multiplex PCR; TCRdb stores just in-frame clones and leaves some out. The sample has several thousand clones, roughly 9.1% seen once. The sequencing sample was made of tumor tissue. These receptors all come from a human donor with diffuse large B-cell lymphoma.

The chain uses TRBV30 and TRBJ2-7; D is possibly TRBD1 (6 bases). The CDR3 is made up of 12 amino acids. Per the germline V gene, CDR1 is GTSNPN and CDR2 is SVGIG (reference sequence). Trimming removed 4 bases from V and 6 bases from J, with 13 bases in between. CDR3 protein: CAWTRTASEQYF. CDR3 nucleotide sequence: TGTGCCTGGACTCGGACAGCGAGCGAGCAGTACTTC.

The chain couples TRBV4-3 to TRBJ1-4; possibly TRBD1 for D (5 bases). V gave up 6 bases and J gave up 6 bases, with 11 bases separating them. Germline CDR1 reads LGHNA; CDR2 reads YSLEER. The CDR3 consists of 13 residues. CDR3: CASRGPRDEKLFF. The CDR3 bases are TGCGCCAGCAGGGGACCGAGGGATGAAAAACTGTTTTTT.

J is TRBJ2-2 and V is TRBV4-1; the D gene could be TRBD1 or TRBD2 (5 bases each). The V gene's germline CDR1 is MGHRA and CDR2 YSYEKL. This CDR3 comprises 15 residues. V was trimmed by 4 bases and J by 1 base, leaving 10 bases between them. Here the CDR3 DNA reads TGCGCCAGCAGCCGCTGGGGGTGGAACACCGGGGAGCTGTTTTTT. As protein: CASSRWGWNTGELFF.

J is TRBJ1-6 and V is TRBV5-6; D not certain. Looked up from germline, CDR1 is SGHDT and CDR2 is YYEEEE. The V end was cut by 0 bases, the J end by 11 bases, with 12 bases between. The CDR3 is 14 residues long. CDR3 sequence: CASSLAGSAPPLHF. In nucleotides, the CDR3 is TGTGCCAGCAGCTTGGCCGGGAGCGCCCCACCCCTCCACTTT.

This chain joins TRBV7-7 and TRBJ2-7, with 14 bases lining up with TRBD2. The CDR3 consists of 16 residues. The ends lost 4 bases at V and 5 bases at J; junction bases unmatched: 7. Germline V lookup: CDR1 SSHAT, CDR2 FNYEAQ (reference sequence). The CDR3 bases are TGTGCCAGCAGCTCCGGGACTAGCGGGGGTTTCGACGAGCAGTACTTC. Amino acids: CASSSGTSGGFDEQYF. The whole variable domain, filled in from reference TRBV7-7 and TRBJ2-7, reads GAGVSQSPRYKVTKRGQDVTLRCDPISSHATLYWYQQALGQGPEFLTYFNYEAQPDKSGLPSDRFSAERPEGSISTLTIQRTEQRDSAMYRCASSSGTSGGFDEQYFGPGTRLTVT.

DNA for the CDR3: TGTGCCAGCAGCACTTACACAGATACGCAGTATTTT. It is translated as CASSTYTDTQYF. V gene TRBV9 combines with J gene TRBJ2-3; D unresolved. The CDR3 loop spans 12 amino acids. Germline CDR1 reads SGDLS; CDR2 reads YYNGEE. The V end was cut by 4 bases, the J end by 2 bases, with 5 bases between.

This clone was seen more than once but under ten times. The J gene is TRBJ2-7, the V gene TRBV5-1; D is possibly TRBD1 or TRBD2 (5 bases each). The CDR3 contains 13 residues. Germline CDR1 is SGHRS and CDR2 is YFSETQ. Deletions cut 0 bases from V and 5 bases from J, with 9 bases between. The CDR3 protein is CASSLVVGDEQYF. The CDR3 DNA is TGCGCCAGCAGCTTGGTGGTGGGGGACGAGCAGTACTTC.

The chain is built from TRBV6-6 and TRBJ1-2; 7 positions match TRBD1. Germline CDR1 MNHNY, CDR2 SVGAGI (reference sequence). V was clipped by 4 bases and J by 8 bases; unmatched bases: 10. This CDR3 spans 14 amino acids. The CDR3 protein is CASSFSHTGEGYTF. The CDR3 coding sequence is TGTGCCAGCAGTTTCTCTCACACAGGGGAAGGCTACACCTTC.